The subject of this entry is one TCR beta chain. Clones were read by immunoSEQ multiplex PCR, and TCRdb kept only the in-frame ones, dropping some. The repertoire consists of tens of thousands of clones, with almost 90% occurring once and the leading ten covering approximately 14%. The V end lost 1 base, the J end lost 7 bases, and 12 bases lay between the germline ends. Germline assignment: CDR1 SGHTA and CDR2 FQGNSA. This CDR3 is built from 14 residues. This entry is derived from a study of blood T cell repertoires in COVID-19. About the study: PBMCs, B-cell-depleted T cells, or T cells were the source of the cDNA or gDNA that made up the material.

The specimen was peripheral blood. This sequence originates from a human donor with active COVID-19. The donor label of this sample is uncertain. The chain has TRBV7-2 and TRBJ2-3; D possibly corresponds to TRBD2 (5 bases). This chain's CDR3 is CASSLDATTNTQYF. The CDR3 DNA reads as TGTGCCAGCAGCTTAGATGCGACTACGAATACGCAGTATTTT.